This entry is about one TCR beta chain. What it recognizes is unknown. Using immunoSEQ multiplex PCR, the repertoire was profiled, and TCRdb retains in-frame clones only, with some absent. The top ten hold 24% of the sample, which has about 26,000 clones, roughly 84% seen once. Trimming left V 1 base short and J 8 bases short, with 9 bases between. This CDR3 region has 13 residues. Germline V gene lookup returns CDR1 SGDLS and CDR2 YYNGEE. The data were taken from a study of T cell clonotyping in hematopoietic cell transplantation. Study-wide background: Cytoreduction preceded collection of pretransplant recipient samples. Broader study findings: Pathologically expanded recipient clonotypes increased progressively from day 30 to day 180 as diversity fell.

Documented time point: recipient sample about 28 days before transplant, after cytoreduction. The sample in question was peripheral blood mononuclear cells, obtained before stem cell transplant. The sequence derives from a woman aged 55-70 years with acute myeloid leukemia. Some clones in this sample may be carry-over from other donors' samples. The V and J genes are TRBV9 and TRBJ1-4; TRBD1 is a possible D gene (6 bases). In DNA form, the CDR3 reads TGTGCCAGCAGCGTACTGCAGGGGGAAAAACTGTTTTTT. As protein: CASSVLQGEKLFF.